Below are 16 T cell receptor beta chains sequenced from a single sample in a study of read filtering for tumor transcriptome and immune sequencing. This library used roughly 400 ng RNA and molecular barcoded adaptors spanning alpha/delta and beta/gamma chains. One entry per CDR3 protein results from TCRdb running MiXCR on the reads. The sample holds 85,000 or so distinct CDR3 sequences, around an eighth seen once. The sample consisted of a population of CD138-negative cells sorted from bone marrow. Every receptor here comes from a donor aged 40 or over with multiple myeloma.

This clonotype was picked up a small number of times. The V gene is TRBV7-2, the J gene TRBJ2-2, with 8 bases matching TRBD1. Germline trimming cut 8 bases from V and 4 bases from J; bases unmatched to any gene: 9. This CDR3 is 15 amino acids long. Germline assignment: CDR1 SGHTA and CDR2 FQGNSA. The chain's CDR3 is CASSYQGAGTGELFF. CDR3 nucleotide sequence: TGTGCCAGCTCCTATCAGGGGGCCGGCACCGGGGAGCTGTTTTTT.

V is TRBV29-1 and J is TRBJ2-1, with D tentatively TRBD2 (6 bases). Germline lookup yields CDR1 SQVTM and CDR2 ANQGSEA. The CDR3 totals 15 residues. Trimming stripped 6 bases from V and 8 bases from J, with 23 bases between. CDR3 bases: TGCAGCGTCCCCTTTGCGGGAACACTACAATATGAGCAGTTCTTC. It translates to CSVPFAGTLQYEQFF.

Concerning this clonotype: With a much larger clone just one base away, this may be a read error. Because the CDR3 is missing its conserved closing phenylalanine or tryptophan, this is likely a read error. The rearrangement uses TRBV20-1 and TRBJ2-3; 15 nucleotides line up with TRBD2. The CDR3 length is 15 residues. CDR1 is DFQATT, CDR2 SNEGSKA, per germline (reference sequence). J was trimmed by 4 bases and V by 1 base; bases with no gene match: 0. CDR3 sequence reads: CSARGTSGRADTQYS. The CDR3 nucleotides are TGCAGTGCTAGAGGGACTAGCGGGAGGGCAGATACGCAGTATTCT.

This chain joins TRBV11-3 and TRBJ2-1; TRBD2 aligns across 7 bases. The CDR3 loop spans 16 amino acids. Germline CDR1 SGHNT, CDR2 YENEEA. Germline trimming cut 0 bases from V and 4 bases from J; bases unmatched to any gene: 6. The CDR3 sequence is CASSLEPGLFYNEQFF. The CDR3, as DNA: TGTGCCAGCAGCTTAGAACCGGGACTATTTTACAATGAGCAGTTCTTC.

This clonotype was detected many times. This sequence joins TRBV5-1 and TRBJ2-1; TRBD1 agrees at 7 bases. Trimming cost V 0 bases and J 6 bases; bases outside gene matches: 9. This CDR3 has 16 residues. Looked up from germline, CDR1 is SGHRS and CDR2 is YFSETQ. The CDR3, as DNA: TGCGCCAGCAGCTTGGGGGCACAGGGGTACGGCAATGAGCAGTTCTTC. Translating gives CASSLGAQGYGNEQFF.

In its sample, this clonotype was seen a few times. V usage is TRBV6-4 and J usage is TRBJ2-1; 14 bases align to TRBD2. CDR3 length: 17 amino acids. Germline V lookup: CDR1 MRHNA, CDR2 SNTAGT. V lost 0 bases to trimming and J lost 7 bases; unmatched junction nucleotides: 5. The CDR3 nucleotides are TGTGCCAGCAGTGACTCGCACGGACTAGCGGGAGGAAATGAGCAGTTCTTC. Its protein product is CASSDSHGLAGGNEQFF.

This clonotype was seen only a few times. This may stem from a read error, because a much larger clone lies one nucleotide away. The CDR3 DNA reads as TGCAGTGCTAGAGCCGGCCACTCCTACAATGGGCAGTTCTTC. This codes for CSARAGHSYNGQFF. The rearrangement uses TRBV20-1 and TRBJ2-1; D is undetermined. This CDR3 has 14 residues. Germline V lookup: CDR1 DFQATT, CDR2 SNEGSKA (reference sequence).

Many counts were recorded for this clonotype. The chain carries TRBV29-1 and TRBJ1-1; D is undetermined. CDR1 is SQVTM, CDR2 ANQGSEA, per germline. This CDR3 is built from 12 residues. The V end was cut by 5 bases, the J end by 1 base, with 8 bases between. The CDR3 region has the DNA TGCAGCGTTACCGAACCGAACACTGAAGCTTTCTTT. As protein: CSVTEPNTEAFF.

Notes on this clonotype: One end of the junction does not line up with germline, which may come from a read error. The chain employs TRBV6-2 or TRBV6-3 and TRBJ2-4, with 7 bases lining up with TRBD1. The CDR3 runs to 14 residues. Germline CDR1 and CDR2: MNHEY and SVGEGT. The CDR3 bases are TGTGCCAGCAGTAGAGGGACAGTTCATGGCATTCGGTACTTC. It translates to CASSRGTVHGIRYF.

With respect to this clonotype: Being one base from a much bigger clone, this may be a read error. The chain carries TRBV25-1 and TRBJ2-7; 11 bases align to TRBD1. Germline CDR1 MGHDK, CDR2 SYGVNS. The CDR3 runs 17 residues. The CDR3 protein is CASSDSGPGQGAYEQHF. CDR3 DNA sequence: TGTGCCAGCAGTGATAGTGGGCCCGGACAGGGGGCTTACGAGCAGCACTTC.

This clonotype was counted once. A much larger clone lies one base from this, so it may be a read error. This is likely a read error, given that the CDR3 carries no conserved phenylalanine or tryptophan at its end. The gene calls are TRBV29-1 and TRBJ2-7; no definite D call. This CDR3 is 14 amino acids long. From germline, CDR1 is SQVTM and CDR2 ANQGSEA. Trimming removed 7 bases from V and 1 base from J, with 17 bases in between. CDR3 amino acids: CSALVMAGSYEQYL. The DNA of the CDR3 is TGCAGCGCACTTGTGATGGCCGGTTCCTACGAGCAGTACCTC.

This clonotype was detected ten times or more. The rearrangement links TRBV5-1 to TRBJ2-6; D is undetermined. V gave up 2 bases and J gave up 1 base, with 4 bases separating them. The CDR3 length is 14 residues. Looked up from germline, CDR1 is SGHRS and CDR2 is YFSETQ. The CDR3 nucleotides are TGCGCCAGCAGCTTAGGATCTGGGGCCAACGTCCTGACTTTC. Residues: CASSLGSGANVLTF.

A few counts support this clonotype. This sequence joins TRBV29-1 and TRBJ2-5; the D gene is possibly TRBD2 (5 bases). The V end was cut by 3 bases, the J end by 5 bases, with 13 bases between. In germline, CDR1 is SQVTM, CDR2 ANQGSEA. The length of the CDR3 is 13 residues. The CDR3 protein is CSVEVRRGETQYF. The CDR3 DNA reads as TGCAGCGTTGAGGTCCGCCGCGGGGAGACCCAGTACTTC.

This clonotype was detected ten times or more. The chain has TRBV25-1 and TRBJ2-1; D is undetermined. This CDR3 has 13 residues. V was trimmed by 2 bases and J by 6 bases, leaving 8 bases between them. Germline CDR1 is MGHDK and CDR2 is SYGVNS. CDR3 region: CASSEGWGNEQFF. Here the CDR3 DNA reads TGTGCCAGCAGTGAAGGTTGGGGCAATGAGCAGTTCTTC.

This clonotype was recorded at least ten times. The rearrangement joins TRBV7-8 to TRBJ2-2, with 8 bases lining up with TRBD2. J lost 4 bases, V lost 5 bases, and 6 bases had no gene match. CDR3 length: 15 amino acids. Germline CDR1 and CDR2: SGHVS and FQNEAQ. The CDR3 protein is CASSDRLAGTGELFF. CDR3 sequence (DNA): TGTGCCAGCAGCGACAGGCTAGCGGGCACCGGGGAGCTGTTTTTT. The entire variable domain, with the rest obtained from reference TRBV7-8 and TRBJ2-2, is as follows: GAGVSQSPRYKVAKRGQDVALRCDPISGHVSLFWYQQALGQGPEFLTYFQNEAQLDKSGLPSDRFFAERPEGSVSTLKIQRTQQEDSAVYLCASSDRLAGTGELFFGEGSRLTVL.

This chain joins TRBV29-1 and TRBJ2-5; 9 bases map to TRBD2. CDR3 length equals 12 residues. In germline, CDR1 is SQVTM, CDR2 ANQGSEA. V lost 5 bases and J lost 3; bases outside the gene matches: 1. DNA of the CDR3: TGCAGCGTTAGCGGGGGGAAAGAGACCCAGTACTTC. As protein: CSVSGGKETQYF.